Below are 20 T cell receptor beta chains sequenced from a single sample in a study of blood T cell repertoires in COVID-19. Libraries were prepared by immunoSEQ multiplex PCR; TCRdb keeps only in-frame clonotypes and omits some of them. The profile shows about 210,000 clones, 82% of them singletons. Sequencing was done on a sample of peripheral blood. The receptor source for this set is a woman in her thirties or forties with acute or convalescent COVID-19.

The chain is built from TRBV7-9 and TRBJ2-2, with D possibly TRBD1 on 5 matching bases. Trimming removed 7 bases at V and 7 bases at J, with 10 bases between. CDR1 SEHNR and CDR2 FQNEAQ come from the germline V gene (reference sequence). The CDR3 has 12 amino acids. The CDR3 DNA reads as TGTGCCAGCACCAGTAGGGGCGGGGAGCTGTTTTTT. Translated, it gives CASTSRGGELFF.

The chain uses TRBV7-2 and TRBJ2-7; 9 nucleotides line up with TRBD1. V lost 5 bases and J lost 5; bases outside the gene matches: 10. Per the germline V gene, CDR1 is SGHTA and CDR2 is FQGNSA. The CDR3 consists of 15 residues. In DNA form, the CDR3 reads TGTGCCAGCAGCCCCTTGGACAGGGGCCCGGACGAGCAGTACTTC. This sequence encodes CASSPLDRGPDEQYF.

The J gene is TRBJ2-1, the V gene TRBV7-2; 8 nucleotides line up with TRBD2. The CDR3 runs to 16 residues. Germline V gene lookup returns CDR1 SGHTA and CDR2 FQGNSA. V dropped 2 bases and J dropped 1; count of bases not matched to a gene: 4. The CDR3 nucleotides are TGTGCCAGCAGCTTATCGGGGGGGTGGTCCTACAATGAGCAGTTCTTC. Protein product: CASSLSGGWSYNEQFF. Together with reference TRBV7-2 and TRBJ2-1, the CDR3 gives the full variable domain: GAGVSQSPSNKVTEKGKDVELRCDPISGHTALYWYRQSLGQGLEFLIYFQGNSAPDKSGLPSDRFSAERTGGSVSTLTIQRTQQEDSAVYLCASSLSGGWSYNEQFFGPGTRLTVL.

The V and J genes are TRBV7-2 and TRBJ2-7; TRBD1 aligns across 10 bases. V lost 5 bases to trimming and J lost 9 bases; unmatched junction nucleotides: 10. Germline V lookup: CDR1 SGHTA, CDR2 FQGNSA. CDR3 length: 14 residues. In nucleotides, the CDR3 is TGTGCCAGCAGCCTCCGGGACAGGGGCGGGGGGCAGTACTTC. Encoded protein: CASSLRDRGGGQYF.

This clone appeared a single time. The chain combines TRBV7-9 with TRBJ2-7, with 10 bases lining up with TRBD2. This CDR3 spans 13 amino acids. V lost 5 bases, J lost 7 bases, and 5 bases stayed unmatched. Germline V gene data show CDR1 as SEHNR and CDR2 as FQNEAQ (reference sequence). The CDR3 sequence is CASSASGRGEQYF. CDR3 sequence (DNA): TGTGCCAGCAGCGCCAGCGGGAGGGGAGAGCAGTACTTC.

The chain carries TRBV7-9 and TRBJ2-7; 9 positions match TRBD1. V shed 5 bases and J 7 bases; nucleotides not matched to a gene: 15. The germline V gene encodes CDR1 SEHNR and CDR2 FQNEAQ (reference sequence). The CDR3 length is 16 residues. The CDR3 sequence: CASSPHGVQGAREQYF. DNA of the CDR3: TGTGCCAGCAGCCCACACGGAGTACAGGGGGCGAGGGAGCAGTACTTC.

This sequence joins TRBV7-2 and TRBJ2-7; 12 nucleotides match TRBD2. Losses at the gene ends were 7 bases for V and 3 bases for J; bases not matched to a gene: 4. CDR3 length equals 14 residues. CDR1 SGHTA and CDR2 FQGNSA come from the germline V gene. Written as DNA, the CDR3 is TGTGCCAGCACTAGGACTAGCGGGAACTACGAGCAGTACTTC. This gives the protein CASTRTSGNYEQYF.

Here the CDR3 reads CSGLAGANTGELFF. CDR3 nucleotides: TGCAGCGGGTTAGCGGGGGCGAACACCGGGGAGCTGTTTTTT. The V call is TRBV29-1, the J call TRBJ2-2, with TRBD2 matching 9 bases. V lost 7 bases and J lost 0; bases outside the gene matches: 3. This CDR3 is built from 14 residues. CDR1 and CDR2 from the germline V gene are SQVTM and ANQGSEA.

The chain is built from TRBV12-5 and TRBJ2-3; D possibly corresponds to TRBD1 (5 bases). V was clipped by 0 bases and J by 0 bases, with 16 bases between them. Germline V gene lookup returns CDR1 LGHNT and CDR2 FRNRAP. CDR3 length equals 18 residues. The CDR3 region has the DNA TGTGCTAGTGGTTTGGTACTGGGGCGAAGAACTAGCACAGATACGCAGTATTTT. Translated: CASGLVLGRRTSTDTQYF.

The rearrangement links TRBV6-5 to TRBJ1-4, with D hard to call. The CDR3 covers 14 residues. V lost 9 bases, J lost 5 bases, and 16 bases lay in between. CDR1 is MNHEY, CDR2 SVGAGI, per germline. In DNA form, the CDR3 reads TGTGCCAGTCCCTTGAGGACGGGAAATGAAAAACTGTTTTTT. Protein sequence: CASPLRTGNEKLFF.

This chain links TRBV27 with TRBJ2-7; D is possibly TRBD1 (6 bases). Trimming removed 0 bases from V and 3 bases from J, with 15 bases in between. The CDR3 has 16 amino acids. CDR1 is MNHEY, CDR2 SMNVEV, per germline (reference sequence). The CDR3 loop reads CASSLSAQGFVYEQYF. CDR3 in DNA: TGTGCCAGCAGTTTATCGGCCCAGGGGTTTGTCTACGAGCAGTACTTC.

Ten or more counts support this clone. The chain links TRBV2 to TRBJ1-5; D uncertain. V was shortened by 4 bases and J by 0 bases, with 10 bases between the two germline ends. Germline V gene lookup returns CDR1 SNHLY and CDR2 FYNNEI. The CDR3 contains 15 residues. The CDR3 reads CASSVGYGSNQPQHF. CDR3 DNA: TGTGCCAGCAGTGTCGGGTACGGTAGCAATCAGCCCCAGCATTTT.

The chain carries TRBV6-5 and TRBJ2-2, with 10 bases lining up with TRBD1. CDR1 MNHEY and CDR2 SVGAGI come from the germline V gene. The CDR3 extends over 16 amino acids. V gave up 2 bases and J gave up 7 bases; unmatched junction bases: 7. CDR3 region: CASSYQDRGKNGELFF. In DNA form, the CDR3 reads TGTGCCAGCAGTTACCAGGACAGGGGGAAGAACGGGGAGCTGTTTTTT.

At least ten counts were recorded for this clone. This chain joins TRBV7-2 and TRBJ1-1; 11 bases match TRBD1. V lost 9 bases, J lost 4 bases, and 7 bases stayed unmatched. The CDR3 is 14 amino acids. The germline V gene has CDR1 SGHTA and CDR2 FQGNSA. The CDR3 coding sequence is TGTGCCAGTAGGACAGGGGGCGCGGGCACTGAAGCTTTCTTT. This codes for CASRTGGAGTEAFF.

CDR3: CASSAQGPGELFF. Written as DNA, the CDR3 is TGTGCCAGCAGCGCACAGGGTCCCGGGGAGCTGTTTTTT. J is TRBJ2-2 and V is TRBV2, with D possibly being TRBD1 (6 bases). From germline, CDR1 is SNHLY and CDR2 FYNNEI. The ends were cut back, 6 bases at V and 6 bases at J, with 11 bases in the middle. This CDR3 has 13 residues.

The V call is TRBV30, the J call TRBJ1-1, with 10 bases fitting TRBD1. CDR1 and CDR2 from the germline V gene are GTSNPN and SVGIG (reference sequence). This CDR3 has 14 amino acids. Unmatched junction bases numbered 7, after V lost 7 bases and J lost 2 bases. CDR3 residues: CALNRDRGNTEAFF. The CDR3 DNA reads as TGTGCCTTAAACCGGGACAGGGGAAACACTGAAGCTTTCTTT.

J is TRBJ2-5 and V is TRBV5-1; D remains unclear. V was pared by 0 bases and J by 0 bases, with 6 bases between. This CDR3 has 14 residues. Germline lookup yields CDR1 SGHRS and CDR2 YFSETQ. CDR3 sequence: CASSLVDNQETQYF. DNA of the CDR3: TGCGCCAGCAGCTTGGTTGACAACCAAGAGACCCAGTACTTC.

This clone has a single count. The CDR3 coding sequence is TGTGCCACCAGTGATGTGACAGCGCCCGGGGAGCTGTTTTTT. Its translation is CATSDVTAPGELFF. V gene TRBV24-1 combines with J gene TRBJ2-2, with D perhaps matching TRBD1 (5 bases). The V and J ends lost 3 bases and 6 bases respectively, with 10 bases between them. Germline loops: CDR1 KGHDR, CDR2 SFDVKD. The CDR3 is 14 amino acids.

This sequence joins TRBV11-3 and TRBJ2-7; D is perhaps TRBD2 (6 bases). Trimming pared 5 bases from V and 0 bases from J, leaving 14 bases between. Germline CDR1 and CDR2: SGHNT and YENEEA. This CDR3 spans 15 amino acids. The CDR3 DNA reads TGTGCCAGCAGCCCCCGATCGGGAGTCTCCTACGAGCAGTACTTC. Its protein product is CASSPRSGVSYEQYF.

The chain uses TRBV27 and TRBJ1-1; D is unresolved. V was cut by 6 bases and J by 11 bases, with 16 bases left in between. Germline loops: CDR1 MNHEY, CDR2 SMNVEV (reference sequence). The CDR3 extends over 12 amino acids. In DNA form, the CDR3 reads TGTGCCAGCAGCCTCCCCGGCGGGCACGCTTTCTTT. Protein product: CASSLPGGHAFF.